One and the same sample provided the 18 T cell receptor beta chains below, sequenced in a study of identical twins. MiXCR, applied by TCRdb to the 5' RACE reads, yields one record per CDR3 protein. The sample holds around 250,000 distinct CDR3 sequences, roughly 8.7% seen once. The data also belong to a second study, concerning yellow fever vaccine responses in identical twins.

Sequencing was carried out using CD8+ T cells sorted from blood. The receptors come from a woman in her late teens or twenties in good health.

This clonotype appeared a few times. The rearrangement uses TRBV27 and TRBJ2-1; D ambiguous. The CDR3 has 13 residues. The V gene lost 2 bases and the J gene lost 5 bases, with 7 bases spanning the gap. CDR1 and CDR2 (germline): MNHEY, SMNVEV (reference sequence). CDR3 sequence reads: CASSLQKNNEQFF. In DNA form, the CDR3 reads TGTGCCAGCAGTTTACAGAAGAACAATGAGCAGTTCTTC.

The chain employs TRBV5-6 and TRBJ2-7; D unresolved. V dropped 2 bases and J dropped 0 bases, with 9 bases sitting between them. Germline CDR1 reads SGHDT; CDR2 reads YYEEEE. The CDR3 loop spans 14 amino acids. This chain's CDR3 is CASSFGLVSYEQYF. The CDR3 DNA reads TGTGCCAGCAGCTTCGGGCTAGTCTCCTACGAGCAGTACTTC.

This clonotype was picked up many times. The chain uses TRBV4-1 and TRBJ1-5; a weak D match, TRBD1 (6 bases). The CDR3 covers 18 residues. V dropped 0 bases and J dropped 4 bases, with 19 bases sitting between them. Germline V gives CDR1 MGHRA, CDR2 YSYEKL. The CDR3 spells CASSQEDSMGAANQPQHF. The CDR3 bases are TGCGCCAGCAGCCAAGAAGATTCGATGGGGGCAGCTAATCAGCCCCAGCATTTT.

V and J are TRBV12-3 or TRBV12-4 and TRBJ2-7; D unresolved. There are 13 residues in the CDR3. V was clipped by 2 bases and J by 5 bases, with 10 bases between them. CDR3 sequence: CASSLLVTDEQYF. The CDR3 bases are TGTGCCAGCAGTTTACTGGTGACGGACGAGCAGTACTTC.

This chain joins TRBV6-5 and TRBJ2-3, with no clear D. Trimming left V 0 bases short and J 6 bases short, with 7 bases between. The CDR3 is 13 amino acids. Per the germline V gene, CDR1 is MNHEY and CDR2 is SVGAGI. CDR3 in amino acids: CASSYSSKDTQYF. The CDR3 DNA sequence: TGTGCCAGCAGTTACTCCTCCAAGGATACGCAGTATTTT.

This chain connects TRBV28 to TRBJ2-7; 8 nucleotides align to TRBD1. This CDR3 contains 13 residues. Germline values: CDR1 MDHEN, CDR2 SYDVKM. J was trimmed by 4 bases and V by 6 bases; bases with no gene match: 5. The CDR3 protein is CASRQTGEYEQYF. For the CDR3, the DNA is TGTGCCAGCAGACAGACAGGGGAGTACGAGCAGTACTTC. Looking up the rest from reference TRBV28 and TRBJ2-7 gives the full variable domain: DVKVTQSSRYLVKRTGEKVFLECVQDMDHENMFWYRQDPGLGLRLIYFSYDVKMKEKGDIPEGYSVSREKKERFSLILESASTNQTSMYLCASRQTGEYEQYFGPGTRLTVT.

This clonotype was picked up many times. The DNA of the CDR3 is TGCAGTGCTAGAGATAGCGGGGGCCCCTATACGCAGTATTTT. Translation: CSARDSGGPYTQYF. The V gene is TRBV20-1, the J gene TRBJ2-3; 9 nucleotides line up with TRBD2. Trimming took 0 bases from V and 7 from J; bases not matched to a gene: 5. The CDR3 contains 14 residues. Germline lookup yields CDR1 DFQATT and CDR2 SNEGSKA (reference sequence).

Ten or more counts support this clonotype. DNA of the CDR3: TGTGCCAGCAGTTCGCAGGGTTCCTATTTGGGCACTGAAGCTTTCTTT. Protein: CASSSQGSYLGTEAFF. This chain connects TRBV6-5 to TRBJ1-1, with D perhaps TRBD1 (5 bases). The CDR3 runs to 16 residues. Germline V lookup: CDR1 MNHEY, CDR2 SVGAGI. Trimming pared 4 bases from V and 4 bases from J, leaving 19 bases between.

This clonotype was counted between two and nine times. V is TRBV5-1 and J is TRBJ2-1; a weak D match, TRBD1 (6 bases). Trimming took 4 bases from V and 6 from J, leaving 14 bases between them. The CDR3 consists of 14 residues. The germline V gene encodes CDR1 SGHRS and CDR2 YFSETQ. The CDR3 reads CASSERTGSNEQFF. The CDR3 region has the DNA TGCGCCAGCAGCGAACGAACAGGGTCCAATGAGCAGTTCTTC.

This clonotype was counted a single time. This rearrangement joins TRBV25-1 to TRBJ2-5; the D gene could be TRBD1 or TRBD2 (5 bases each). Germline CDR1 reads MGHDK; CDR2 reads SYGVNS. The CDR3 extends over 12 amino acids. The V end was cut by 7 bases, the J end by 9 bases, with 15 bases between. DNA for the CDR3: TGTGCCAGCAAGGACCTGGGGGAGTCCCAGTACTTC. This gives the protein CASKDLGESQYF.

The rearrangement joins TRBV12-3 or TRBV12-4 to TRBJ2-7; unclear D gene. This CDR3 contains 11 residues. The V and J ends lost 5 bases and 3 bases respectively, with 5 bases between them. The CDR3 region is CASSHLYEQYF. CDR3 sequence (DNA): TGTGCCAGCAGTCATCTCTACGAGCAGTACTTC.

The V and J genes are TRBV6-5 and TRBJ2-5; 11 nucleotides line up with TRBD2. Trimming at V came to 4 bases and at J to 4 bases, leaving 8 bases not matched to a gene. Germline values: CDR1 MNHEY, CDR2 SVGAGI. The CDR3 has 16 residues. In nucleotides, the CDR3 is TGTGCCAGCAGTTTATTAGCGGGAGGGCCGTCAGAGACCCAGTACTTC. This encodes CASSLLAGGPSETQYF.

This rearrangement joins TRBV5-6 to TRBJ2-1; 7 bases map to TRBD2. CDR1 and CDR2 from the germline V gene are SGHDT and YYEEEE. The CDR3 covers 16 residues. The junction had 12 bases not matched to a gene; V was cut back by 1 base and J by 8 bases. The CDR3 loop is CASSLCFSGVVHEQFF. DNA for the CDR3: TGTGCCAGCAGCTTGTGTTTCAGCGGGGTGGTTCATGAGCAGTTCTTC.

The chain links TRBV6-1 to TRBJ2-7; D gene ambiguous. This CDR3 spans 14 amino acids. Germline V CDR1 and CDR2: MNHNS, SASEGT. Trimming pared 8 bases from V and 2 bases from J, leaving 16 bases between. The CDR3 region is CASSLWVRTYEQYF. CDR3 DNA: TGTGCCAGCTCTTTATGGGTCCGCACCTACGAGCAGTACTTC.

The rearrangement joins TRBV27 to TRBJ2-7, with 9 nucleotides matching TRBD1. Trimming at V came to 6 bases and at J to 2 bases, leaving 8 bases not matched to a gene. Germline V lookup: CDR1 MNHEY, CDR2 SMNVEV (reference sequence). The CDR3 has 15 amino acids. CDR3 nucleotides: TGTGCCAGCAGCCACACGGGGACAGGGACCTACGAGCAGTACTTC. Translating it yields CASSHTGTGTYEQYF.

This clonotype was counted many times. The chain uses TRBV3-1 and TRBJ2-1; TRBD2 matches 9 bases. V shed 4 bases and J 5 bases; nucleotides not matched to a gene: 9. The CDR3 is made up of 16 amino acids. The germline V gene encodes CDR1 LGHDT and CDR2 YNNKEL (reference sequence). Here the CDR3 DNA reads TGTGCCAGCAGCCCCCCGGGGCGGGAGGGCCACAATGAGCAGTTCTTC. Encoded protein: CASSPPGREGHNEQFF.

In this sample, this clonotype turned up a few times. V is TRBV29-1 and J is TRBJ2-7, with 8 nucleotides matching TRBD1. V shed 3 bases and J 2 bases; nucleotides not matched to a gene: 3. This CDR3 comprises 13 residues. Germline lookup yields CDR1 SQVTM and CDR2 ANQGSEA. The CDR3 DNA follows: TGCAGCGTTGATCAGGGGGCGACCTACGAGCAGTACTTC. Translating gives CSVDQGATYEQYF.

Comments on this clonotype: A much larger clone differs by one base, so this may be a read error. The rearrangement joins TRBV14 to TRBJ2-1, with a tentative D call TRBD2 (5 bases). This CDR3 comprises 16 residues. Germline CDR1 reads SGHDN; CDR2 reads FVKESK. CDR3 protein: CASSQDIGSSYNKQFF. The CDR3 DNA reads TGTGCCAGCAGCCAAGATATAGGGAGTAGTTACAATAAGCAGTTCTTC.